This T cell receptor beta chain was recorded in a study of OX40 agonist ivuxolimab in advanced cancers. CDR3 size: 15 residues. With 8 bases removed from V and 0 bases from J, the gap between germline ends came to 14 bases. Germline CDR1 reads MDHEN; CDR2 reads SYDVKM. Repertoires were generated with immunoSEQ multiplex PCR, while TCRdb's copy carries only in-frame clones and drops some. The data contain 25,000 to 35,000 clones, approximately 84% of them singletons. The origin of this receptor is an adult with an advanced solid tumor such as melanoma, head and neck, liver or kidney cancer. The material was CD4+ or CD8+ T cells sorted from blood, obtained in a trial of the OX40 agonist ivuxolimab. The rearrangement uses TRBV28 and TRBJ1-5, with D tentatively TRBD1 (5 bases). The CDR3 spells CASLSGDGSNQPQHF. CDR3 in DNA: TGTGCCAGCCTCTCGGGGGACGGTAGCAATCAGCCCCAGCATTTT.